This passage covers 24 T cell receptor beta chains from one sample sequenced in a study of blood T cell repertoires in COVID-19. Measured with immunoSEQ multiplex PCR; TCRdb has only the in-frame clones, and not every one. The table has approximately 290,000 clones, over 75% seen once. The sample was PBMCs or T cells enriched from blood (not recorded which). Receptor source: a woman aged 25 to 39 who had recovered from COVID-19.

The chain is built from TRBV5-6 and TRBJ2-3; 7 bases are a match to TRBD1. This CDR3 comprises 16 residues. Germline V lookup: CDR1 SGHDT, CDR2 YYEEEE. V lost 4 bases to trimming and J lost 0 bases; unmatched junction nucleotides: 8. CDR3 sequence reads: CASSRTYRGSTDTQYF. The CDR3 DNA is TGTGCCAGCAGCAGAACCTACAGGGGAAGCACAGATACGCAGTATTTT.

The chain is built from TRBV11-2 and TRBJ2-3; tentatively, D is TRBD1 (5 bases). The CDR3 has 15 amino acids. CDR1 and CDR2 from the germline V gene are SGHAT and FQNNGV. V lost 4 bases and J 5 bases, leaving 16 bases between the germline ends. The CDR3 spells CASSSPGPDGDTQYF. The CDR3 region has the DNA TGTGCCAGCAGCTCTCCAGGGCCAGACGGAGATACGCAGTATTTT.

The chain is built from TRBV7-9 and TRBJ2-1; D possibly corresponds to TRBD2 (6 bases). The CDR3 is 17 residues long. Trimming left V 1 base short and J 5 bases short, with 18 bases between. Germline CDR1 and CDR2: SEHNR and FQNEAQ (reference sequence). The CDR3 DNA reads TGTGCCAGCAGCTTAGGGGGGAGGCGCGAGAGAAACAATGAGCAGTTCTTC. This gives the protein CASSLGGRRERNNEQFF.

V is TRBV10-2 and J is TRBJ1-4; 11 bases are a match to TRBD1. The CDR3 spans 16 residues. Looked up from germline, CDR1 is WSHSY and CDR2 is SAAADI. After removal of 9 bases from V and 0 bases from J, the junction contained 6 bases not matched to a gene. In DNA form, the CDR3 reads TGCGCCAGTAGGTGGGGACAGGGGGCAACTAATGAAAAACTGTTTTTT. Amino acid sequence: CASRWGQGATNEKLFF.

This clone occurred once. The identical CDR3 is also encoded by other nucleotide sequences in the sample. The chain couples TRBV29-1 to TRBJ2-7, with 8 bases aligning to TRBD1. The trim removed 3 bases at V and 2 bases at J, leaving 0 bases unmatched. The germline V gene has CDR1 SQVTM and CDR2 ANQGSEA. The CDR3 length is 12 residues. As DNA, the CDR3 is TGCAGCGTTGAGGACAGGGCCTACGAGCAGTACTTC. Its protein product is CSVEDRAYEQYF.

The chain uses TRBV4-1 and TRBJ2-7; TRBD1 agrees at 8 bases. Germline CDR1 MGHRA, CDR2 YSYEKL. V shed 6 bases and J 1 base; nucleotides not matched to a gene: 11. This CDR3 has 16 residues. CDR3 protein: CASRPMTGALSYEQYF. DNA for the CDR3: TGCGCCAGCAGACCTATGACAGGGGCCTTATCCTACGAGCAGTACTTC.

The chain is built from TRBV27 and TRBJ1-6; D is possibly TRBD1 (6 bases). The germline CDR1 and CDR2 sequences are MNHEY and SMNVEV (reference sequence). This CDR3 spans 16 amino acids. Trimming took off 5 bases at V and 5 bases at J, with 16 bases between the two ends. Here the CDR3 DNA reads TGTGCCAGCAGTCGCCGAGGGGCAGGGGATAATTCACCCCTCCACTTT. It encodes CASSRRGAGDNSPLHF.

The chain couples TRBV7-9 to TRBJ2-5; D gene unclear. The germline CDR1 and CDR2 sequences are SEHNR and FQNEAQ (reference sequence). The CDR3 extends over 13 amino acids. V gave up 3 bases and J gave up 1 base, with 6 bases separating them. The CDR3 DNA is TGTGCCAGCAGCTTGTTATTCCAAGAGACCCAGTACTTC. It translates to CASSLLFQETQYF.

V gene TRBV13 combines with J gene TRBJ1-2; TRBD1 agrees at 10 bases. The V segment lost 5 bases and the J segment 3 bases; nucleotides outside the gene matches: 9. Per germline, CDR1 PRHDT and CDR2 FYEKMQ (reference sequence). This CDR3 spans 16 amino acids. The CDR3 DNA sequence: TGTGCCAGCAGCCCCGGGACAGGGGACGGGTACTATGGCTACACCTTC. Protein: CASSPGTGDGYYGYTF.

The V call is TRBV7-6, the J call TRBJ1-5, with 11 bases aligning to TRBD1. This CDR3 is built from 15 residues. Germline CDR1 and CDR2: SGHVS and FNYEAQ. The J segment lost 5 bases and the V segment lost 5 bases, leaving 5 bases of the junction unmatched. The CDR3 region is CASSMGQGGYQPQHF. Here the CDR3 DNA reads TGTGCCAGCAGCATGGGACAGGGGGGCTATCAGCCCCAGCATTTT.

The chain links TRBV5-1 to TRBJ2-5; TRBD2 might be the D (5 bases). V lost 0 bases and J 5 bases, leaving 14 bases between the germline ends. There are 15 residues in the CDR3. The V gene's germline CDR1 is SGHRS and CDR2 YFSETQ. For the CDR3, the DNA is TGCGCCAGCAGCTTGGGGACTCTGATGAGGGAGACCCAGTACTTC. Its translation is CASSLGTLMRETQYF.

The J gene is TRBJ2-3, the V gene TRBV19; TRBD2 might be the D (6 bases). V dropped 7 bases and J dropped 0 bases, with 20 bases sitting between them. This CDR3 spans 17 amino acids. In germline, CDR1 is LNHDA, CDR2 SQIVND (reference sequence). This CDR3 is CASTQKQTSPSTDTQYF. CDR3 in DNA: TGTGCCAGTACCCAAAAACAGACTAGTCCTAGCACAGATACGCAGTATTTT.

The rearrangement links TRBV10-3 to TRBJ1-5; 7 positions agree with TRBD1. CDR3 length equals 12 residues. Unmatched junction bases numbered 3, after V lost 10 bases and J lost 3 bases. Germline assignment: CDR1 ENHRY and CDR2 SYGVKD. The CDR3 is CATGQDNQPQHF. For the CDR3, the DNA is TGTGCCACCGGACAGGACAATCAGCCCCAGCATTTT.

The CDR3 bases are TGTGCCAGCAGTTTCCGCGTGGGTCCAGGGGTCCCTGAAGCTTTCTTT. Translation: CASSFRVGPGVPEAFF. V gene TRBV28 combines with J gene TRBJ1-1; tentatively, D is TRBD1 (6 bases). Germline lookup yields CDR1 MDHEN and CDR2 SYDVKM. Trimming took off 3 bases at V and 6 bases at J, with 20 bases between the two ends. There are 16 residues in the CDR3.

The sample holds one count of this clone. J is TRBJ1-2 and V is TRBV28; D not certain. Between the trimmed V and J ends, which lost 2 bases and 2 bases, there was a span of 6 bases. The CDR3 has 13 residues. The germline V gene has CDR1 MDHEN and CDR2 SYDVKM. CDR3 sequence reads: CASSLQRNYGYTF. CDR3 nucleotide sequence: TGTGCCAGCAGTTTACAACGGAACTATGGCTACACCTTC.

The V and J genes are TRBV18 and TRBJ1-1, with 7 bases fitting TRBD1. This CDR3 comprises 14 residues. The germline gives CDR1 KGHSH, CDR2 LQKENI. Germline trimming cut 4 bases from V and 1 base from J; bases unmatched to any gene: 3. The CDR3: CASSQGAGNTEAFF. The CDR3 DNA reads as TGTGCCAGCTCACAGGGGGCAGGGAACACTGAAGCTTTCTTT.

The rearrangement joins TRBV6-5 to TRBJ1-3; a possible D gene is TRBD1 (6 bases). V dropped 0 bases and J dropped 0 bases, with 9 bases sitting between them. The CDR3 extends over 16 amino acids. The V gene's germline CDR1 is MNHEY and CDR2 SVGAGI. CDR3 residues: CASSYSRGHSGNTIYF. CDR3 nucleotides: TGTGCCAGCAGTTACTCCAGGGGCCACTCTGGAAACACCATATATTTT.

The rearrangement links TRBV7-3 to TRBJ2-1; D is possibly TRBD2 (6 bases). Trimming removed 2 bases at V and 6 bases at J, with 14 bases between. CDR3 length equals 15 residues. The germline gives CDR1 SGHTA, CDR2 FQGTGA. CDR3 sequence reads: CASSLLFASVNEQFF. The CDR3 DNA sequence: TGTGCCAGCAGCTTACTCTTTGCTAGCGTCAATGAGCAGTTCTTC.

The chain employs TRBV28 and TRBJ2-2; D unclear. Germline lookup yields CDR1 MDHEN and CDR2 SYDVKM. This CDR3 is built from 14 residues. Trimming removed 6 bases from V and 4 bases from J, with 12 bases in between. Written as DNA, the CDR3 is TGTGCCAGCAGATTTATTCGTAGCACCGGGGAGCTGTTTTTT. Protein product: CASRFIRSTGELFF.

The chain employs TRBV5-1 and TRBJ2-7; TRBD1 aligns across 9 bases. Germline V CDR1 and CDR2: SGHRS, YFSETQ. This CDR3 has 16 residues. J lost 9 bases, V lost 4 bases, and 17 bases had no gene match. The CDR3 is CASSLSYRGLPSGQYF. As DNA, the CDR3 is TGCGCCAGCAGCCTCTCCTACAGGGGGCTCCCGTCTGGGCAGTACTTC.

This rearrangement joins TRBV4-1 to TRBJ1-5, with 8 bases that match TRBD1. This CDR3 contains 15 residues. CDR1 MGHRA and CDR2 YSYEKL come from the germline V gene. With V trimmed by 4 bases and J by 3 bases, 5 bases remained unmatched. CDR3 amino acids: CASSLRTGTNQPQHF. The CDR3 nucleotides are TGCGCCAGCAGCCTTCGGACAGGGACCAATCAGCCCCAGCATTTT.

The rearrangement joins TRBV28 to TRBJ2-1; maybe TRBD1 (5 bases). Germline-derived CDR1 and CDR2 are MDHEN and SYDVKM. This CDR3 region has 16 residues. V was clipped by 7 bases and J by 1 base, with 17 bases between them. The CDR3 loop reads CASTLTMQGSYNEQFF. CDR3 in DNA: TGTGCCAGCACTCTCACCATGCAGGGATCCTACAATGAGCAGTTCTTC.

The rearrangement links TRBV19 to TRBJ2-1; possibly TRBD1 for D (6 bases). Trimming stripped 6 bases from V and 2 bases from J, with 11 bases between. From germline, CDR1 is LNHDA and CDR2 SQIVND (reference sequence). The CDR3 contains 14 residues. Written as DNA, the CDR3 is TGTGCCAGTAGGACAGGTCCTACCTACAATGAGCAGTTCTTC. Protein sequence: CASRTGPTYNEQFF.

This chain joins TRBV11-2 and TRBJ1-3, with D possibly TRBD1 on 6 matching bases. Trimming pared 6 bases from V and 3 bases from J, leaving 15 bases between. The CDR3 has 15 amino acids. In germline, CDR1 is SGHAT, CDR2 FQNNGV. The chain's CDR3 is CASRSTGGFGNTIYF. The CDR3 nucleotides are TGTGCCAGCAGATCAACGGGGGGCTTTGGAAACACCATATATTTT.